This TCR beta chain comes out of a study of blood T cell repertoires in COVID-19. Germline V CDR1 and CDR2: SGDLS, YYNGEE. This CDR3 region has 15 residues. V was cut by 0 bases and J by 4 bases, with 8 bases left in between. Sequenced by immunoSEQ multiplex PCR; TCRdb stores in-frame clones only, minus some. The sample lists under 450,000 clones; under 85% were seen once. Which cohort a participant joined came from the clinical history participants gave. Recovered Cohort 3 donors showed two negative PCRs, clearance, or symptom resolution. The V and J genes are TRBV9 and TRBJ1-6, with D hard to call. This clonotype was sampled from a woman between 50 and 59 years old who had recovered from COVID-19. Source material: PBMCs or T cells enriched from blood (not recorded which). CDR3 protein: CASSVEAGYNSPLHF. In nucleotides, the CDR3 is TGTGCCAGCAGCGTAGAGGCGGGTTATAATTCACCCCTCCACTTT.